The next 23 T cell receptor beta chains were all read from a single sample in a study of STAT3 mutations in large granular lymphocyte leukemia. No antigen has been identified for these receptors. The study's findings and limits: Every T-cell large granular lymphocyte leukemia patient had at least one immunodominant TCR beta clonotype.

Assay: immunoSEQ multiplex PCR; the TCRdb copy retains only in-frame clones and omits some. Here the sample spans some 10,000 clones, roughly 54% being singletons. Source material: peripheral blood mononuclear cells. Source of these receptors: a boy between 10 and 17 years old with T-cell large granular lymphocyte leukemia. Some clones in this sample may be carry-over from other donors' samples.

The chain is built from TRBV6-5 and TRBJ2-7; a weak D match, TRBD2 (6 bases). This CDR3 contains 16 residues. Germline V lookup: CDR1 MNHEY, CDR2 SVGAGI. Trimming took off 0 bases at V and 2 bases at J, with 14 bases between the two ends. CDR3 coding DNA: TGTGCCAGCAGTTACTCGACTCTAGCGTCACCCTACGAGCAGTACTTC. This gives the protein CASSYSTLASPYEQYF.

The J gene is TRBJ2-1, the V gene TRBV7-9; the D is unclear. Germline loops: CDR1 SEHNR, CDR2 FQNEAQ (reference sequence). V lost 3 bases and J 5 bases, leaving 11 bases between the germline ends. The CDR3 is 14 residues long. CDR3 sequence (DNA): TGTGCCAGCAGCTTCGGTCAGGCTCACAATGAGCAGTTCTTC. The encoded protein is CASSFGQAHNEQFF.

This clone was found a few times. The chain uses TRBV6-6 and TRBJ2-7; D possibly uses TRBD1 or TRBD2 (7 bases each). V gave up 7 bases and J gave up 3 bases, with 13 bases separating them. Germline loops: CDR1 MNHNY, CDR2 SVGAGI (reference sequence). The CDR3 is made up of 13 amino acids. The CDR3 reads CASTPGGGYEQYF. Here the CDR3 DNA reads TGTGCCAGCACCCCAGGGGGGGGCTACGAGCAGTACTTC.

This clone is deemed large. V usage is TRBV5-4 and J usage is TRBJ2-7; D may match TRBD1 or TRBD2 (5 bases each). Germline V gene data show CDR1 as SGHNT and CDR2 as YYREEE (reference sequence). The length of the CDR3 is 13 residues. The V gene lost 3 bases and the J gene lost 2 bases, with 9 bases spanning the gap. The chain's CDR3 is CASSSGTAYEQYF. CDR3 sequence (DNA): TGTGCCAGCAGCTCTGGGACGGCCTACGAGCAGTACTTC.

This clone was counted between two and nine times. The gene calls are TRBV7-9 and TRBJ1-1; D remains unclear. Looked up from germline, CDR1 is SEHNR and CDR2 is FQNEAQ (reference sequence). CDR3 length: 14 amino acids. V dropped 6 bases and J dropped 1 base, with 12 bases sitting between them. The CDR3 region has the DNA TGTGCCAGCAGTTGGAAGGCCCCGAACACTGAAGCTTTCTTT. Residues: CASSWKAPNTEAFF. The whole variable domain, filled in from reference TRBV7-9 and TRBJ1-1, reads DTGVSQNPRHKITKRGQNVTFRCDPISEHNRLYWYRQTLGQGPEFLTYFQNEAQLEKSRLLSDRFSAERPKGSFSTLEIQRTEQGDSAMYLCASSWKAPNTEAFFGQGTRLTVV.

The chain uses TRBV30 and TRBJ1-3, with unresolved D. CDR3 size: 13 residues. The V and J ends lost 3 bases and 8 bases respectively, with 14 bases between them. Germline CDR1 and CDR2: GTSNPN and SVGIG (reference sequence). CDR3 residues: CAWSRRSKDTIYF. The CDR3 coding sequence is TGTGCCTGGAGCCGCAGGAGTAAGGACACCATATATTTT.

The genes are TRBV7-9 and TRBJ2-7, with 8 bases matching TRBD2. The J segment lost 3 bases and the V segment lost 5 bases, leaving 9 bases of the junction unmatched. CDR3 length equals 15 residues. The germline CDR1 and CDR2 sequences are SEHNR and FQNEAQ (reference sequence). CDR3 region: CASSAFRLAHYEQYF. CDR3 DNA sequence: TGTGCCAGCAGCGCCTTCCGACTAGCGCACTACGAGCAGTACTTC.

J is TRBJ2-3 and V is TRBV27, with TRBD1 identical over 7 bases. V dropped 5 bases and J dropped 2; count of bases not matched to a gene: 7. The CDR3 extends over 15 amino acids. Germline CDR1 MNHEY, CDR2 SMNVEV (reference sequence). The CDR3 here is CASSPWDRYTDTQYF. The CDR3 DNA reads TGTGCCAGCAGTCCCTGGGACAGATACACAGATACGCAGTATTTT.

This clone was seen only a few times. This chain links TRBV7-2 with TRBJ2-7; 9 positions match TRBD2. Per germline, CDR1 SGHTA and CDR2 FQGNSA. This CDR3 is built from 12 residues. V gave up 3 bases and J gave up 12 bases; unmatched junction bases: 6. The CDR3, as DNA: TGTGCCAGCAGCTTTGGCCTAGCGGGGTGGTACTTC. This codes for CASSFGLAGWYF.

J is TRBJ2-3 and V is TRBV13; D may be TRBD2 (5 bases). V was clipped by 4 bases and J by 0 bases, with 8 bases between them. The CDR3 totals 14 residues. Germline V CDR1 and CDR2: PRHDT, FYEKMQ (reference sequence). The CDR3 region is CASSSEESTDTQYF. The DNA for the CDR3 is TGTGCCAGCAGCTCGGAGGAGAGCACAGATACGCAGTATTTT.

V gene TRBV30 combines with J gene TRBJ2-1; 9 positions agree with TRBD1. The CDR3 length is 15 residues. V trimming: 2 bases; J trimming: 3 bases; junction bases outside the gene matches: 5. Germline V CDR1 and CDR2: GTSNPN, SVGIG (reference sequence). CDR3 sequence (DNA): TGTGCCTGGAGTTTCCGGGACAGGGTCTACAATGAGCAGTTCTTC. Its protein product is CAWSFRDRVYNEQFF.

This clone was detected a few times. The genes are TRBV18 and TRBJ1-5; tentatively, D is TRBD1 (5 bases). Germline CDR1 and CDR2: KGHSH and LQKENI. The CDR3 has 12 residues. V was cut by 3 bases and J by 7 bases, with 7 bases left in between. The CDR3 DNA sequence: TGTGCCAGCTCACCCGGGGGGCAGCCCCAGCATTTT. This sequence encodes CASSPGGQPQHF.

The chain recombines TRBV19 with TRBJ1-6; 8 bases are shared with TRBD1. J gave up 5 bases and V 6 bases, and 6 bases lay outside the gene matches. CDR1 and CDR2 (germline): LNHDA, SQIVND (reference sequence). The CDR3 covers 15 residues. CDR3 loop: CASSDYRGNNSPLHF. CDR3 sequence (DNA): TGTGCCAGTAGCGACTACAGGGGGAATAATTCACCCCTCCACTTT.

The V gene is TRBV25-1, the J gene TRBJ1-1; no reliable D call. CDR1 MGHDK and CDR2 SYGVNS come from the germline V gene. V was trimmed by 6 bases and J by 0 bases, leaving 14 bases between them. The CDR3 covers 15 residues. CDR3 coding DNA: TGTGCCAGCAGACCCATCGGTGAGATGAACACTGAAGCTTTCTTT. This codes for CASRPIGEMNTEAFF.

V gene TRBV7-9 combines with J gene TRBJ1-2, with D possibly matching TRBD1 (5 bases). CDR1 is SEHNR and CDR2 is FQNEAQ in the germline V gene (reference sequence). V was clipped by 2 bases and J by 5 bases, with 24 bases between them. The CDR3 consists of 18 residues. The CDR3 DNA sequence: TGTGCCAGCAGCTTAAAAAGGGGCCCTCTTATACGGGGATATGGCTACACCTTC. Translating gives CASSLKRGPLIRGYGYTF.

CDR3 bases: TGTGCCAGCAGCCGGACTAGCGGGAGAGAGACCCAGTACTTC. Amino acids: CASSRTSGRETQYF. V and J are TRBV7-9 and TRBJ2-5; 13 bases align to TRBD2. J gave up 4 bases and V 5 bases, and 1 base lay outside the gene matches. Germline V CDR1 and CDR2: SEHNR, FQNEAQ (reference sequence). This CDR3 is built from 14 residues. Supplemented by reference TRBV7-9 and TRBJ2-5, the full variable domain reads DTGVSQNPRHKITKRGQNVTFRCDPISEHNRLYWYRQTLGQGPEFLTYFQNEAQLEKSRLLSDRFSAERPKGSFSTLEIQRTEQGDSAMYLCASSRTSGRETQYFGPGTRLLVL.

The chain combines TRBV5-5 with TRBJ2-7; D may be TRBD2 (6 bases). V dropped 3 bases and J dropped 4 bases, with 14 bases sitting between them. The CDR3 is 14 residues long. CDR1 and CDR2 from the germline V gene are SGHKS and YYEKEE (reference sequence). CDR3 DNA sequence: TGTGCCAGCAGCTGGGGACTTACTCTATACGAGCAGTACTTC. This sequence encodes CASSWGLTLYEQYF.

This clone was detected a few times. The chain uses TRBV10-3 and TRBJ2-5, with TRBD2 matching over 8 bases. The V gene's germline CDR1 is ENHRY and CDR2 SYGVKD. V gave up 10 bases and J gave up 5 bases; unmatched junction bases: 3. This CDR3 has 11 amino acids. CDR3 DNA sequence: TGTGCCACCACGGGGGGGGAGACCCAGTACTTC. It is translated as CATTGGETQYF.

The V gene is TRBV29-1, the J gene TRBJ2-3, with 8 bases lining up with TRBD1. In germline, CDR1 is SQVTM, CDR2 ANQGSEA. The CDR3 spans 14 residues. V shed 6 bases, J shed 4 bases, and the junction held 9 bases outside the gene matches. The CDR3 DNA sequence: TGCAGCGTGGAGATGACAGGGGCGTCAGATACGCAGTATTTT. It yields the protein CSVEMTGASDTQYF.

The chain carries TRBV5-1 and TRBJ1-6; weak D call: TRBD1 (5 bases). V was pared by 4 bases and J by 10 bases, with 12 bases between. This CDR3 has 13 residues. Germline CDR1 SGHRS, CDR2 YFSETQ. CDR3 in DNA: TGCGCCAGCAGCGGCAGGGAGGACTCACCCCTCCACTTT. Its protein product is CASSGREDSPLHF. Together with reference TRBV5-1 and TRBJ1-6, the CDR3 gives the full variable domain: KAGVTQTPRYLIKTRGQQVTLSCSPISGHRSVSWYQQTPGQGLQFLFEYFSETQRNKGNFPGRFSGRQFSNSRSEMNVSTLELGDSALYLCASSGREDSPLHFGNGTRLTVT.

This sequence joins TRBV30 and TRBJ1-5; D remains unclear. This CDR3 is 17 amino acids long. V lost 0 bases to trimming and J lost 0 bases, with 15 bases between them. Germline CDR1 reads GTSNPN; CDR2 reads SVGIG (reference sequence). CDR3 sequence: CAWSVGGGPYSNQPQHF. CDR3 DNA sequence: TGTGCCTGGAGTGTAGGCGGCGGCCCATATAGCAATCAGCCCCAGCATTTT.

This chain joins TRBV5-1 and TRBJ2-1; 9 nucleotides match TRBD1. Germline V gene data show CDR1 as SGHRS and CDR2 as YFSETQ. The V gene end was trimmed by 4 bases and the J gene end by 7 bases; junction bases not matched to a gene: 12. The CDR3 is 16 amino acids. The CDR3 protein is CASSPRVGTGWNEQFF. CDR3 sequence (DNA): TGCGCCAGCAGCCCTAGAGTGGGGACAGGGTGGAATGAGCAGTTCTTC.

This clone has just one count. This CDR3 is CASSLGQGASEQYF. The CDR3 DNA follows: TGTGCCAGCAGCCTAGGACAGGGGGCTAGCGAGCAGTACTTC. The chain links TRBV5-6 to TRBJ2-7; 11 bases match TRBD1. The V segment lost 4 bases and the J segment 6 bases; nucleotides outside the gene matches: 6. The CDR3 contains 14 residues. The germline V gene has CDR1 SGHDT and CDR2 YYEEEE.